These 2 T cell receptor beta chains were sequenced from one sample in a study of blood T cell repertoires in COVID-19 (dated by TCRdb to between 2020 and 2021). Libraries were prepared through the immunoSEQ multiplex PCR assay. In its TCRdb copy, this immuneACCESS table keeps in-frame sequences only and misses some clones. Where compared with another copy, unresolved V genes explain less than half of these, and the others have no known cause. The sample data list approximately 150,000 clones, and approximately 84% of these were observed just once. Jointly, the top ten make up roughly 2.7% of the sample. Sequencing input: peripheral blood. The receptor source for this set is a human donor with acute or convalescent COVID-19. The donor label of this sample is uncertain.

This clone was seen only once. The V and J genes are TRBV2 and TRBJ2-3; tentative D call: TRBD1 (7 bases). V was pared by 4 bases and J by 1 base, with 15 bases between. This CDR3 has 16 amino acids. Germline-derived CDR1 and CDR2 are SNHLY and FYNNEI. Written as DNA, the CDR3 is TGTGCCAGCAGTGCAAACCAGGGGGGAGGCACAGATACGCAGTATTTT. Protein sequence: CASSANQGGGTDTQYF.

The chain's CDR3 is CASSLGQTGTGSVRRTEAFF. The CDR3 bases are TGTGCCAGCAGCTTGGGGCAAACCGGGACAGGCTCAGTAAGGAGGACTGAAGCTTTCTTT. The V call is TRBV5-4, the J call TRBJ1-1; 8 nucleotides align to TRBD1. CDR1 SGHNT and CDR2 YYREEE come from the germline V gene (reference sequence). V lost 0 bases, J lost 5 bases, and 21 bases stayed unmatched. This CDR3 spans 20 amino acids.